The subject of this entry is one TCR beta chain. This record belongs to a study of blood T cell repertoires in COVID-19. Looking at the study overall: The samples span acute and convalescent COVID-19 from the United States, Italy and Spain. From T cells, B-cell-depleted T cells, or PBMCs came the material, which was cDNA or gDNA.

A Seattle source enrolled patients during active infection and followed them longitudinally. Per the original methods: Estimates of nucleated cell counts were drawn from the amplification of reference gene primers. Assay used: immunoSEQ multiplex PCR; TCRdb lists only in-frame clones, some missing. V, J and clone size are those of that table, while D and trimming were read from the DNA. The sample holds some 130,000 clones, around nine tenths seen once. Germline assignment: CDR1 LGHDT and CDR2 YNNKEL (reference sequence). This CDR3 region has 14 residues. The V gene lost 0 bases and the J gene lost 5 bases, with 10 bases spanning the gap.

This sequence originates from a woman aged 70 to 79 with COVID-19, enrolled during active disease. The sample comprised peripheral blood. The chain couples TRBV3-1 (or the pseudogene TRBV3-2) to TRBJ1-2, with a possible D match to TRBD1 (5 bases). The CDR3 DNA follows: TGTGCCAGCAGCCAAGATTTATCAGGGTATGGCTACACCTTC. This translates into CASSQDLSGYGYTF.